The next 18 T cell receptor beta chains were all read from a single sample in a study of T cells expressing NK-cell markers. No DNA is given; TCRdb re-called the 5' RACE reads and lists each CDR3 protein once. This sample's clone table lists about 110,000 distinct CDR3 sequences. The specimen sequenced was blood T cells: a sorted CD56 or NKG2C T cell subset, CD4+ or CD8+ T cells, or bulk PBMC T cells (not recorded which). The receptors come from a woman aged 18 to 75 in good health.

The chain carries TRBV7-2 and TRBJ2-1; as DNA is missing, the TRBD1 call by TCRdb cannot be tested. The CDR3 contains 13 residues. Germline loops: CDR1 SGHTA, CDR2 FQGNSA. The CDR3 sequence: CASSFRVHNEQFF.

The chain recombines TRBV28 with TRBJ2-3; no DNA is available, so the TRBD2 call from TCRdb remains unchecked. The V gene's germline CDR1 is MDHEN and CDR2 SYDVKM. The length of the CDR3 is 16 residues. The CDR3 is CASSRTSGAEGDTQYF.

This chain joins TRBV29-1 and TRBJ1-2; the D call of TRBD1 rests on TCRdb alone, since no DNA is present to check it. CDR1 is SQVTM and CDR2 is ANQGSEA in the germline V gene. This CDR3 has 12 amino acids. The CDR3 sequence is CSVVGQGGGYTF.

This chain joins TRBV13 and TRBJ2-5; TCRdb's D gene call, TRBD2, goes unchecked for lack of DNA. CDR1 and CDR2 (germline): PRHDT, FYEKMQ (reference sequence). The CDR3 length is 17 residues. The CDR3 loop reads CASSSPPDRPDQETQYF.

The chain links TRBV3-1 to TRBJ1-2; the D call of TRBD1 rests on TCRdb alone, since no DNA is present to check it. Germline values: CDR1 LGHDT, CDR2 YNNKEL (reference sequence). The CDR3 has 17 residues. This CDR3 is CASSQSGTDSRNYGYTF.

The rearrangement joins TRBV5-6 to TRBJ2-7; TCRdb's D gene call, TRBD2, goes unchecked for lack of DNA. This CDR3 spans 14 amino acids. In germline, CDR1 is SGHDT, CDR2 YYEEEE. The CDR3 reads CASSFRLVANEQYF.

The chain recombines TRBV6-5 with TRBJ2-5. The CDR3 has 15 amino acids. Germline CDR1 reads MNHEY; CDR2 reads SVGAGI. The chain's CDR3 is CASSYGVGTWKTQYF.

The rearrangement joins TRBV19 to TRBJ2-7; TCRdb names TRBD2, which stays unverified in the absence of DNA. This CDR3 region has 13 residues. Germline loops: CDR1 LNHDA, CDR2 SQIVND (reference sequence). Here the CDR3 reads CASSIGETSEQYF.

The rearrangement joins TRBV7-3 to TRBJ2-2. The CDR3 totals 14 residues. Germline values: CDR1 SGHTA, CDR2 FQGTGA. The CDR3 loop reads CASAAGANTGELFF. Combining the CDR3 with reference TRBV7-3 and TRBJ2-2 gives the whole variable domain GAGVSQTPSNKVTEKGKYVELRCDPISGHTALYWYRQSLGQGPEFLIYFQGTGAADDSGLPNDRFFAVRPEGSVSTLKIQRTERGDSAVYLCASAAGANTGELFFGEGSRLTVL.

V and J are TRBV29-1 and TRBJ2-3; TCRdb's D call of TRBD1 is untestable without DNA. The germline V gene encodes CDR1 SQVTM and CDR2 ANQGSEA. This CDR3 contains 18 residues. The CDR3 spells CSVDFAGAFAQSTDTQYF.

J is TRBJ2-3 and V is TRBV7-2; TCRdb's assignment of TRBD1 cannot be checked, as there is no DNA. The germline CDR1 and CDR2 sequences are SGHTA and FQGNSA. This CDR3 region has 13 residues. The CDR3 sequence: CASSPLIADTQYF.

The gene calls are TRBV28 and TRBJ2-7; TCRdb selects TRBD1, and the lack of DNA leaves this call unchecked. This CDR3 spans 14 amino acids. Germline CDR1 reads MDHEN; CDR2 reads SYDVKM. The CDR3 protein is CASIPGQGGNEQYF.

This chain connects TRBV27 to TRBJ2-7. The germline gives CDR1 MNHEY, CDR2 SMNVEV (reference sequence). The CDR3 contains 11 residues. The CDR3 here is CASTWGYEQYF.

This chain links TRBV7-3 with TRBJ2-1. The length of the CDR3 is 15 residues. Germline loops: CDR1 SGHTA, CDR2 FQGTGA. CDR3 region: CASSLTMIGRPEQFF.

The rearrangement uses TRBV12-3 or TRBV12-4 and TRBJ2-3; TCRdb calls TRBD1, which cannot be checked without DNA. The CDR3 extends over 17 amino acids. The CDR3 spells CASSPRGQFNRTDTQYF.

The CDR3 is CASSFWTSAPNTDTQYF. The rearrangement uses TRBV12-3 or TRBV12-4 and TRBJ2-3; TCRdb designates TRBD2, a call that cannot be tested without DNA. This CDR3 has 17 residues.

This chain links TRBV5-8 with TRBJ1-1. The CDR3 totals 15 residues. CDR1 and CDR2 (germline): SGHTS, YDEGEE. The CDR3 sequence is CASSLAEIENTEAFF.

This chain links TRBV19 with TRBJ2-5; TCRdb selects TRBD1, and the lack of DNA leaves this call unchecked. CDR1 and CDR2 from the germline V gene are LNHDA and SQIVND (reference sequence). This CDR3 spans 14 amino acids. The CDR3 spells CANNETGEREAQYF.